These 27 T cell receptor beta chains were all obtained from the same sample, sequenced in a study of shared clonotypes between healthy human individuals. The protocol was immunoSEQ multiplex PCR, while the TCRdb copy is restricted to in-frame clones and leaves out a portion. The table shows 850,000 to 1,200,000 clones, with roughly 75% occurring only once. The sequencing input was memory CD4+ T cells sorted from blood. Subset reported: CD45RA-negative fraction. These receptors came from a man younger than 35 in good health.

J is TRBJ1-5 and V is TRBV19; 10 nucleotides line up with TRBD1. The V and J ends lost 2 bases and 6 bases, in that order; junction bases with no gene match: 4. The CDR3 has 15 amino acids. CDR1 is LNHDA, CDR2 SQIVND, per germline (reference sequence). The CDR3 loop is CASSIRTGGSQPQHF. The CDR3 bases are TGTGCCAGTAGTATAAGGACAGGGGGAAGTCAGCCCCAGCATTTT.

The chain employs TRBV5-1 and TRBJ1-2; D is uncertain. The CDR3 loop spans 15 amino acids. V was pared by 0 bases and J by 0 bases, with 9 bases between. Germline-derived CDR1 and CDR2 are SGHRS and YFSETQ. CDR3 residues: CASSLDTIANYGYTF. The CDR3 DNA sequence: TGCGCCAGCAGCTTGGACACTATAGCTAACTATGGCTACACCTTC.

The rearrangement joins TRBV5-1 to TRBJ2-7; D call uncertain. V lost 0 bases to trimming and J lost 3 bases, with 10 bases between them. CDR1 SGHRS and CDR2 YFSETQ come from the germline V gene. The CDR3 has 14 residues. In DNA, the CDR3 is TGCGCCAGCAGCTTGGAGTTGGCTATCTACGAGCAGTACTTC. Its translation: CASSLELAIYEQYF.

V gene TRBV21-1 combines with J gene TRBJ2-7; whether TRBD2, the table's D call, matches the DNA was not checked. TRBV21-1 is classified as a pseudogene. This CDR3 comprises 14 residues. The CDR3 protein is CASSPPGGPYEQYF. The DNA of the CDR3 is TGTGCCAGCAGCCCCCCGGGGGGCCCCTACGAGCAGTACTTC.

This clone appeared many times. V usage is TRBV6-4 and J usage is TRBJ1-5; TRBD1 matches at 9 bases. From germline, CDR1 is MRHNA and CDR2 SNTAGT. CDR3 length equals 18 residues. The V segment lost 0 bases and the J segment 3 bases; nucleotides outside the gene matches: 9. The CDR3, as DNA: TGTGCCAGCAGTGACTCCGGGGGGGACAGGGCCTTCAATCAGCCCCAGCATTTT. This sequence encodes CASSDSGGDRAFNQPQHF.

The chain's CDR3 is CAISKTSGANEQFF. CDR3 in DNA: TGTGCCATCAGTAAAACTTCCGGGGCCAATGAGCAGTTCTTC. The rearrangement links TRBV10-3 to TRBJ2-1; the D gene could be TRBD1 or TRBD2 (5 bases each). The CDR3 runs 14 residues. V dropped 5 bases and J dropped 6 bases, with 14 bases sitting between them. Germline CDR1 and CDR2: ENHRY and SYGVKD.

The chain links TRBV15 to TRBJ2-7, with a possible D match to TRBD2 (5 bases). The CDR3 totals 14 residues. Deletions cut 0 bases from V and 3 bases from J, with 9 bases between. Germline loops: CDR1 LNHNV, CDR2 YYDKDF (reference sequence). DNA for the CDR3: TGTGCCACCAGCAGAGACCAAACTAGCTACGAGCAGTACTTC. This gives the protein CATSRDQTSYEQYF.

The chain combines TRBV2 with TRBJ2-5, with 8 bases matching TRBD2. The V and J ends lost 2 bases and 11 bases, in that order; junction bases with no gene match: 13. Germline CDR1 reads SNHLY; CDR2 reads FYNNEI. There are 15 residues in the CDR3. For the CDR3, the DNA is TGTGCCAGCAGTGAAAGTGTGAGCGGGAGAGTAGGGCAGTACTTC. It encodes CASSESVSGRVGQYF.

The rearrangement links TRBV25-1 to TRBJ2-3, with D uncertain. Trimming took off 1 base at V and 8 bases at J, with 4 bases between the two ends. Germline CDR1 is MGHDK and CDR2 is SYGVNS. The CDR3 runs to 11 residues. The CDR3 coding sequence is TGTGCCAGCAGTGAATCGGGTACGCAGTATTTT. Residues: CASSESGTQYF.

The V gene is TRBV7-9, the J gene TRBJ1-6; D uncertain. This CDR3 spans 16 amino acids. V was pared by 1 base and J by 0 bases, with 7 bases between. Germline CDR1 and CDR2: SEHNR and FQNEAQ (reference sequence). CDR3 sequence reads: CASSLGASSYNSPLHF. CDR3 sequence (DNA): TGTGCCAGCAGCTTAGGGGCGAGCTCCTATAATTCACCCCTCCACTTT.

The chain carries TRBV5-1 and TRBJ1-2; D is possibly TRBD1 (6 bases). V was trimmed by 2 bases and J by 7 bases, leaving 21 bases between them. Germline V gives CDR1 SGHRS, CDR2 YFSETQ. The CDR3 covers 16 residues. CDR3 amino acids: CASSFGETGASTGYTF. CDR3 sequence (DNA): TGCGCCAGCAGCTTTGGGGAGACAGGTGCATCGACTGGCTACACCTTC.

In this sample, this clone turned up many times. Written as DNA, the CDR3 is TGTGCCAGCAGCACGGGGGGTGAAGCTTTCTTT. Its protein is CASSTGGEAFF. The rearrangement uses TRBV5-6 and TRBJ1-1, with D perhaps TRBD1 (5 bases). CDR3 length equals 11 residues. Looked up from germline, CDR1 is SGHDT and CDR2 is YYEEEE. Trimming shortened V by 4 bases and J by 7 bases, and 8 bases separated the two germline ends.

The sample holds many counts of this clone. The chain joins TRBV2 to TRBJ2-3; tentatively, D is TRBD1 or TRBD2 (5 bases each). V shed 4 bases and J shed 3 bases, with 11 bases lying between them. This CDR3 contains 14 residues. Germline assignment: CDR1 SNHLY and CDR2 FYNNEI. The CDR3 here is CASSVRGMTDTQYF. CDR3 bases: TGTGCCAGCAGTGTGAGGGGAATGACAGATACGCAGTATTTT.

The CDR3 region is CARSPVRVTGNTIYF. The CDR3 DNA reads as TGTGCCAGATCTCCGGTCAGGGTCACTGGAAACACCATATATTTT. V is TRBV7-3 and J is TRBJ1-3; D possibly corresponds to TRBD1 (5 bases). Trimming cost V 9 bases and J 2 bases, with 17 bases left between them. Germline lookup yields CDR1 SGHTA and CDR2 FQGTGA. The CDR3 has 15 amino acids.

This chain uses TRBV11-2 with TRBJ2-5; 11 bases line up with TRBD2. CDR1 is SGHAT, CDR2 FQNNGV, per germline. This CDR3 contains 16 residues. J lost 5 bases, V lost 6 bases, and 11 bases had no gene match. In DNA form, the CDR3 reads TGTGCCAGCAGGCCTTTAGCGGGAGGGCCAAGTGAGACCCAGTACTTC. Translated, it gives CASRPLAGGPSETQYF.

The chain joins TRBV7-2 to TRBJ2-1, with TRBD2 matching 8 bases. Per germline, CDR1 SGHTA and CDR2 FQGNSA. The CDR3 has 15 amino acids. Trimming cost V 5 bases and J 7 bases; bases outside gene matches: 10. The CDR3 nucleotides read TGTGCCAGCAGCGAAACCAGCGGGGGCTGGAATGAGCAGTTCTTC. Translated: CASSETSGGWNEQFF. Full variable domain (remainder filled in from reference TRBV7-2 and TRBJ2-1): GAGVSQSPSNKVTEKGKDVELRCDPISGHTALYWYRQSLGQGLEFLIYFQGNSAPDKSGLPSDRFSAERTGGSVSTLTIQRTQQEDSAVYLCASSETSGGWNEQFFGPGTRLTVL.

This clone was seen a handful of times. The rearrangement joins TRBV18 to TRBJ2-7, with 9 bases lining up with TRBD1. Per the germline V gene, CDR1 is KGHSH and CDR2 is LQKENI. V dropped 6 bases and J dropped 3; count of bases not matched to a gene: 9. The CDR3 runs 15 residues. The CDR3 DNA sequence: TGTGCCAGCTCCCAAGTGGGACAGGGTGTCTACGAGCAGTACTTC. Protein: CASSQVGQGVYEQYF.

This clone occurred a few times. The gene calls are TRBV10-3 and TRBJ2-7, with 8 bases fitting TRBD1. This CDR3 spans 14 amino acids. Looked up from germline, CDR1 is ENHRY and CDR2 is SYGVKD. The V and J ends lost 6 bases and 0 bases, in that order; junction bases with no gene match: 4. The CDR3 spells CAIRGTGSSYEQYF. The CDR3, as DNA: TGTGCCATCAGGGGGACAGGTAGCTCCTACGAGCAGTACTTC.

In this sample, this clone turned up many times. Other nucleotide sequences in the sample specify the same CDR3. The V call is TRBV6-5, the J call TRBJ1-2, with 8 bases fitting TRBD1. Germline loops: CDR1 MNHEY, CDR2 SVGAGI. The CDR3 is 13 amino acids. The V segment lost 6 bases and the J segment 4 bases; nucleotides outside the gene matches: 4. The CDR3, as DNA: TGTGCCAGCAGACCTACAGGGGGCTATGGCTACACCTTC. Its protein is CASRPTGGYGYTF.

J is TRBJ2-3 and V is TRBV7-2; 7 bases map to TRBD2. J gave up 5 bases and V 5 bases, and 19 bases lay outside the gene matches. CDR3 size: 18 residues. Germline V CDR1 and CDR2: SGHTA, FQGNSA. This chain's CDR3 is CASSHTRGSGPEGDTQYF. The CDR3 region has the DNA TGTGCCAGCAGCCACACCCGGGGTAGCGGGCCCGAGGGAGATACGCAGTATTTT. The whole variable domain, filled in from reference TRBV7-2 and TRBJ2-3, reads GAGVSQSPSNKVTEKGKDVELRCDPISGHTALYWYRQSLGQGLEFLIYFQGNSAPDKSGLPSDRFSAERTGGSVSTLTIQRTQQEDSAVYLCASSHTRGSGPEGDTQYFGPGTRLTVL.

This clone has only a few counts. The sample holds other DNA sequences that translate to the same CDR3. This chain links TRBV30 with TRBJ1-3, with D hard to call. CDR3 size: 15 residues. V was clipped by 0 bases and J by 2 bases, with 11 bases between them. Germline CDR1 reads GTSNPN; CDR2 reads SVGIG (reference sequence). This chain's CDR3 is CAWSVGGRTGNTIYF. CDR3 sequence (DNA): TGTGCCTGGAGTGTCGGAGGGCGGACTGGAAACACCATATATTTT.

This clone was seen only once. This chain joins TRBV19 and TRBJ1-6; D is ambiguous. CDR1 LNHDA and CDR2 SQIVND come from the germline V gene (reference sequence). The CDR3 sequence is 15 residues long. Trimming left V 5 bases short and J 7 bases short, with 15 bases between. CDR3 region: CASSPVGLANSPLHF. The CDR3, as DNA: TGTGCCAGTAGTCCCGTGGGCCTGGCGAATTCACCCCTCCACTTT.

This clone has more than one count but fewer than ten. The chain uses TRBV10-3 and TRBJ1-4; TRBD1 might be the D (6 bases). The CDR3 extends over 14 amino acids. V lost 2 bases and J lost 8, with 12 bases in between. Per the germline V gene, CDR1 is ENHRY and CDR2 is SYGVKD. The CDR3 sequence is CAISEREGEEKLFF. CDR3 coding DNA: TGTGCCATCAGTGAGCGAGAGGGGGAGGAAAAACTGTTTTTT.

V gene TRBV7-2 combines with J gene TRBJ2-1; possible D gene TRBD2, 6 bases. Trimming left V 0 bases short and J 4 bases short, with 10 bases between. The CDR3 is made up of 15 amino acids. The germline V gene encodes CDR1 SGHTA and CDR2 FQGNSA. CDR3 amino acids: CASSLAAGKYNEQFF. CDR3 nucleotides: TGTGCCAGCAGCTTAGCTGCGGGAAAGTACAATGAGCAGTTCTTC.

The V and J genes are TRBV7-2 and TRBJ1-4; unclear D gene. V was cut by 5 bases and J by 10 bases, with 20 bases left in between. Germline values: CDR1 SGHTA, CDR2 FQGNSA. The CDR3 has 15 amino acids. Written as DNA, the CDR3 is TGTGCCAGCAGCCTTTCCTCTGATAGTTACGGAAAACTGTTTTTT. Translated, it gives CASSLSSDSYGKLFF.

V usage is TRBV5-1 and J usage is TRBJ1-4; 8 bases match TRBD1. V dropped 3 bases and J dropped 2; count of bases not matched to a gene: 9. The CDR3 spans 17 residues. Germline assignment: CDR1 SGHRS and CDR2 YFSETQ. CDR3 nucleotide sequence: TGCGCCAGCAGCTCCGGCGGGACAGGCCTGACTAATGAAAAACTGTTTTTT. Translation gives CASSSGGTGLTNEKLFF.

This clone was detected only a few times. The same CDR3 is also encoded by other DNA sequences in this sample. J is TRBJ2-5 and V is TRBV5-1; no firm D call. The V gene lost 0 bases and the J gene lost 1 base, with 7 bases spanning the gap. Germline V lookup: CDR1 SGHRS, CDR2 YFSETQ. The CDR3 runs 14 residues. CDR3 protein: CASSLGGTQETQYF. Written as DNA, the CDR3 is TGCGCCAGCAGCTTGGGAGGCACCCAAGAGACCCAGTACTTC. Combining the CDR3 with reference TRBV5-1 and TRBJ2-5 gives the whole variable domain KAGVTQTPRYLIKTRGQQVTLSCSPISGHRSVSWYQQTPGQGLQFLFEYFSETQRNKGNFPGRFSGRQFSNSRSEMNVSTLELGDSALYLCASSLGGTQETQYFGPGTRLLVL.